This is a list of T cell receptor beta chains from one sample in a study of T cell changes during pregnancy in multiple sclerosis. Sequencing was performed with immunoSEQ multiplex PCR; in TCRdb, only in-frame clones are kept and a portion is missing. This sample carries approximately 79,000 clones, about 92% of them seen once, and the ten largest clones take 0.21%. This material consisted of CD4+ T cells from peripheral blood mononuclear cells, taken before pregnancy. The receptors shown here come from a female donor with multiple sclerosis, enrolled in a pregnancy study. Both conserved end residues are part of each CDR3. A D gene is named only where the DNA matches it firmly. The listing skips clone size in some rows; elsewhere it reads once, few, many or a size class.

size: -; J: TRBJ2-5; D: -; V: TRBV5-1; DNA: TGCGCCAGCAGCCTGGGGGGCCGGGAGACCCAGTACTTC; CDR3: CASSLGGRETQYF
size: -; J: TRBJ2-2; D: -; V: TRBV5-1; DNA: TGCGCCAGCAGCTTAGGCCAGGGGCCCGGGGAGCTGTTTTTT; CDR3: CASSLGQGPGELFF
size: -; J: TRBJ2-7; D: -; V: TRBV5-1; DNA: TGCGCCAGCAGCTTGATTGGGCATGAGCAGTACTTC; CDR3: CASSLIGHEQYF
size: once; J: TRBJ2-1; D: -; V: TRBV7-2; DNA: TGTGCCAGCAGCTTGGCTTCCTCCTACAATGAGCAGTTCTTC; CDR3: CASSLASSYNEQFF
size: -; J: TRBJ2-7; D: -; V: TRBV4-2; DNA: TGTGCCAGCAGCCGTGGAGGGGACGCTTCCTACGAGCAGTACTTC; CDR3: CASSRGGDASYEQYF
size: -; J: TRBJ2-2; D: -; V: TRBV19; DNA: TGTGCCAGTAGTATCCAAGTTTATGGTAACAGGGCTAACACCGGGGAGCTGTTTTTT; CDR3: CASSIQVYGNRANTGELFF
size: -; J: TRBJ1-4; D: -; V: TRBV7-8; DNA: TGTGCCAGCAGCTTAGAGCTGGGGGCGGGTGAAAAACTGTTTTTT; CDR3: CASSLELGAGEKLFF
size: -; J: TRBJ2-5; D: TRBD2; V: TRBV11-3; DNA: TGTGCCAGCAGGACCGCCGGGCTAGCGGGACCTCCCGAAGAGACCCAGTACTTC; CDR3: CASRTAGLAGPPEETQYF
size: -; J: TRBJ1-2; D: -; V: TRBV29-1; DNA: TGCAGCGTTGGCTACAGTGAGTATGGCTACACCTTC; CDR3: CSVGYSEYGYTF
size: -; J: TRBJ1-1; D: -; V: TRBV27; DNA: TGTGCCAGCAGTTATGTCCGGAACACTGAAGCTTTCTTT; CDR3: CASSYVRNTEAFF
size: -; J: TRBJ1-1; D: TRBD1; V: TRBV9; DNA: TGTGCCAGCAGCGTAGCTACGGGGACAGGGGAGTTCTACGACACTGAAGCTTTCTTT; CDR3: CASSVATGTGEFYDTEAFF
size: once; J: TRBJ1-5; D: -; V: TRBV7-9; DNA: TGTGCCAGCAGCTCCATCGCGGGCAATCAGCCCCAGCATTTT; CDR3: CASSSIAGNQPQHF
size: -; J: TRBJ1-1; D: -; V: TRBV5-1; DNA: TGCGCCAGCAGCTTAGAGGGGAGGGAAGCTTTCTTT; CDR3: CASSLEGREAFF
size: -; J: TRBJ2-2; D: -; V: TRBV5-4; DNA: TGTGCCAGCAGCTTGGATCCGAGAGACACCGGGGAGCTGTTTTTT; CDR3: CASSLDPRDTGELFF
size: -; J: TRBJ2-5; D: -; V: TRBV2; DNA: TGTGCCAGCAGTCAAAGGAGGGCAGGAGGAGAGACCCAGTACTTC; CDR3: CASSQRRAGGETQYF
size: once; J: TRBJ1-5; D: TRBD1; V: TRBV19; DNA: TGTGCCAGTAGTTCCGGGACAGGGAGAAATCAGCCCCAGCATTTT; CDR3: CASSSGTGRNQPQHF
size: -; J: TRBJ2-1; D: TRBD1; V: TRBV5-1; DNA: TGCGCCAGCAGCTTGGGACAGGGGGCGGGTGAGCAGTTCTTC; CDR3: CASSLGQGAGEQFF
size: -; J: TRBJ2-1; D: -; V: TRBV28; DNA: TGTGCCAGCAGTTTAAGCTCGCGATTAGATGAGCAGTTCTTC; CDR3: CASSLSSRLDEQFF
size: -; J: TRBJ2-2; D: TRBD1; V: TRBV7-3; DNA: TGTGCCAGCAGCTTAACCCCGGGACAGGCTAACACCGGGGAGCTGTTTTTT; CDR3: CASSLTPGQANTGELFF
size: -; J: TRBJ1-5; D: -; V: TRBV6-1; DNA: TGTGCCAGCAGTGAGGTCTTCAGGGGCCGGCTGAACAATCAGCCCCAGCATTTT; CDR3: CASSEVFRGRLNNQPQHF
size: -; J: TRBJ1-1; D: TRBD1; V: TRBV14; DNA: TGTGCCAGCAGCCAAGTGGTCCCGGGACAGGGGGGCACTGAAGCTTTCTTT; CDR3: CASSQVVPGQGGTEAFF
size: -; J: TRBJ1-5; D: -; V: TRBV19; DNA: TGTGCCAGTAACCGGCCGGGGACTGGCAATCAGCCCCAGCATTTT; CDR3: CASNRPGTGNQPQHF
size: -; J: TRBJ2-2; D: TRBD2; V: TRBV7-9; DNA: TGTGCCAGCTATCGGGGAGCGGGAGGAATCACCGGGGAGCTGTTTTTT; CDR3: CASYRGAGGITGELFF
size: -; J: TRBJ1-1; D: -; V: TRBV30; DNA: TGTGCCTGGAGTGAGGGGGGGGACACTGAAGCTTTCTTT; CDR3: CAWSEGGDTEAFF
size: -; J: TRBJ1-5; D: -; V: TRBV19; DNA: TGTGCCAGTAGGGGGGGTCTGTCGGCTCAGCCCCAGCATTTT; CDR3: CASRGGLSAQPQHF
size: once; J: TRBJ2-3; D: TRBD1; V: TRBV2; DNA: TGTGCCACCCGACAGGACAGGGCCTCCGATACGCAGTATTTT; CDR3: CATRQDRASDTQYF
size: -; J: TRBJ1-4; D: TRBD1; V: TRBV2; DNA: TGTGCCAGCAAGGGACAGGCGACCAATGAAAAACTGTTTTTT; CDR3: CASKGQATNEKLFF
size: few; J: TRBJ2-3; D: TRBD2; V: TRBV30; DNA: TGTGCCGTGGGACTAGCGGGAGGGCTGGAGACAGATACGCAGTATTTT; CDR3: CAVGLAGGLETDTQYF
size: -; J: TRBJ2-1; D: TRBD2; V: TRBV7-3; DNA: TGTGCCAGCAGCTCCCGACTAGCGGGGGGGCCTGGTGAGCAGTTCTTC; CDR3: CASSSRLAGGPGEQFF
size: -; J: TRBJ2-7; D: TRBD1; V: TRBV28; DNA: TGTGCCAGCAGTCACAGGGGCCTCTCCTACGAGCAGTACTTC; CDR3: CASSHRGLSYEQYF
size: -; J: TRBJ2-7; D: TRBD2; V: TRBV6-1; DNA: TGTGCCAGCAGTGTTCGGGCTAGCGGGGGGATGTACGAGCAGTACTTC; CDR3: CASSVRASGGMYEQYF
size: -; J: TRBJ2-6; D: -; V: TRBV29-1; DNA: TGCAGCGTGTTCAGCTCTGGGGCCAACGTCCTGACTTTC; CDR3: CSVFSSGANVLTF
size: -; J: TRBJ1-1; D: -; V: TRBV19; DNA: TGTGCCAGTAGTCCAGTAACGAACACTGAAGCTTTCTTT; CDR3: CASSPVTNTEAFF
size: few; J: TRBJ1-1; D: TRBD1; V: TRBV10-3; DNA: TGTGCCATCAGTTCAACAGGGGGCACTGAAGCTTTCTTT; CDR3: CAISSTGGTEAFF
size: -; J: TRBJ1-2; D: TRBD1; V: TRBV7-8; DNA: TGTGCCAGCAGCTTCGGGACAGGGACAGGGGGCAACTATGGCTACACCTTC; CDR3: CASSFGTGTGGNYGYTF
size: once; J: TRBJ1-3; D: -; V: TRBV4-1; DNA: TGCGCCAGCAGCCAAGCCCCCCTAGGGAGGGTGGGAAACACCATATATTTT; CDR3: CASSQAPLGRVGNTIYF
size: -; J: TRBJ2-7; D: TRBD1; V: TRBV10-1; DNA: TGCGCCAGCAGCCGGGACAGGGGCGTCGAGCAGTACTTC; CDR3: CASSRDRGVEQYF
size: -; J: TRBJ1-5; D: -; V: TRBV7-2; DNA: TGTGCCAGCAGCTTAGTCGGCAGGGGAGCTTATCAGCCCCAGCATTTT; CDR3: CASSLVGRGAYQPQHF
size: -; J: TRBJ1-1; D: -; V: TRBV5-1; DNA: TGCGCCAGCAGCTTCGTAGCGGGAGGGGGAAACACTGAAGCTTTCTTT; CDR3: CASSFVAGGGNTEAFF
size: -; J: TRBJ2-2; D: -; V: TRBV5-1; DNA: TGCGCCAGCACCAACAGCCAGACAGAGCACACCGGGGAGCTGTTTTTT; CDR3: CASTNSQTEHTGELFF
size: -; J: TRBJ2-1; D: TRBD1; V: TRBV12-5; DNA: TGTGCTAGTGCCATGAGGGGGACAGGGCAAAGAGATGAGCAGTTCTTC; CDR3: CASAMRGTGQRDEQFF
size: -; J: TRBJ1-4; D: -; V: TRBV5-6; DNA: TGTGCCAGCAGCTTGCCGGCGGGTGGTAATGAAAAACTGTTTTTT; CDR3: CASSLPAGGNEKLFF
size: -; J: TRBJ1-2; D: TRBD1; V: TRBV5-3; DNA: TGTGCCAGAAGCTCCGGGACAGGGGATGGCTACACCTTC; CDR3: CARSSGTGDGYTF